The 16 T cell receptor beta chains given below trace back to one sample, sequenced in a study of human T cells and chemical hapten exposure (dated by TCRdb to 2020 to 2022). The sample's time point label is to be understood as: patch test 1, 2 weeks after DPC sensitization. The treatment or condition label, as the study defines it: therapeutic diphenylcyclopropenone sensitization with weekly scalp DPC. The method behind the library was RACE. TCRdb names NextSeq 500 as the instrument used. Using fastp at Q25 and MiXCR, TCRdb reprocessed the public reads and kept productive beta chains. CDR3 protein sequences are deduplicated, and each keeps its most common genes and DNA. The sample table records about 120,000 distinct CDR3 sequences; around an eighth of these occur just once. The ten largest clonotypes hold approximately 1.4% of the sample. Sequenced material: whole blood, taken in connection with sensitization to the hapten diphenylcyclopropenone (DPC). The origin of the receptors is a woman aged 45-59 years with alopecia areata. Some clones in this sample may be carry-over from other donors' samples.

The chain joins TRBV19 to TRBJ2-2; D is possibly TRBD1 (6 bases). The CDR3 is 18 amino acids. Trimming pared 6 bases from V and 3 bases from J, leaving 23 bases between. Germline V gene lookup returns CDR1 LNHDA and CDR2 SQIVND (reference sequence). CDR3 sequence reads: CASSHFLGTPPDTGELFF. The CDR3 DNA reads as TGTGCCAGTAGCCACTTTCTCGGGACACCACCCGACACCGGGGAGCTGTTTTTT.

About this clonotype itself: One end of the junction does not line up with germline, which may come from a read error. The chain links TRBV6-2 or TRBV6-3 to TRBJ1-2; D gene unclear. The CDR3 runs 13 residues. From germline, CDR1 is MNHEY and CDR2 SVGEGT. Written as DNA, the CDR3 is TGTGCCAGCAGCCCCGACCAGTTGTATGGCAACACCTTC. As protein: CASSPDQLYGNTF.

The table lists this clonotype with a few counts. The chain links TRBV2 to TRBJ2-7; no clear D gene. V was pared by 6 bases and J by 6 bases, with 15 bases between. CDR1 and CDR2 (germline): SNHLY, FYNNEI. The CDR3 totals 13 residues. CDR3 bases: TGTGCCAGCAGCTCACTCGGGTCTGGCGAGCAGTACTTC. It translates to CASSSLGSGEQYF.

This clonotype appeared many times. V gene TRBV10-2 combines with J gene TRBJ1-1; unclear D gene. CDR1 WSHSY and CDR2 SAAADI come from the germline V gene. The length of the CDR3 is 15 residues. The V end lost 2 bases, the J end lost 1 base, and 11 bases lay between the germline ends. CDR3 nucleotide sequence: TGCGCCAGCAGTGAGAGTCTACGGGGGAACACTGAAGCTTTCTTT. Translated, it gives CASSESLRGNTEAFF.

This clonotype was seen a handful of times. This chain uses TRBV24-1 with TRBJ2-4; tentatively, D is TRBD2 (5 bases). The germline V and J ends were trimmed by 7 bases and 3 bases, with 12 bases remaining between them. This CDR3 contains 14 residues. Germline V gives CDR1 KGHDR, CDR2 SFDVKD. The chain's CDR3 is CATSAGGSKNIQYF. In DNA form, the CDR3 reads TGTGCCACCAGCGCCGGAGGCAGCAAAAACATTCAGTACTTC.

This chain joins TRBV29-1 and TRBJ2-4; D perhaps matches TRBD2 (6 bases). Germline V gene data show CDR1 as SQVTM and CDR2 as ANQGSEA. The CDR3 length is 13 residues. V was pared by 3 bases and J by 1 base, with 7 bases between. This CDR3 reads CSVEEGAKNIQYF. CDR3 sequence (DNA): TGCAGCGTTGAGGAGGGGGCCAAAAACATTCAGTACTTC.

J is TRBJ1-5 and V is TRBV4-3, with D maybe TRBD1 (6 bases). Trimming cost V 0 bases and J 0 bases, with 15 bases left between them. The CDR3 totals 18 residues. CDR1 and CDR2 from the germline V gene are LGHNA and YSLEER. As DNA, the CDR3 is TGCGCCAGCAGCCAAGATCTAAGAGGGGGGGATAGCAATCAGCCCCAGCATTTT. It encodes CASSQDLRGGDSNQPQHF.

This clonotype was seen many times. The rearrangement uses TRBV7-6 and TRBJ2-5; the D is unclear. This CDR3 contains 14 residues. Germline loops: CDR1 SGHVS, CDR2 FNYEAQ. V shed 4 bases and J shed 1 base, with 10 bases lying between them. CDR3 loop: CASSSNAIQETQYF. Written as DNA, the CDR3 is TGTGCCAGCAGCTCAAACGCGATCCAAGAGACCCAGTACTTC.

The rearrangement links TRBV18 to TRBJ1-1, with 7 bases aligning to TRBD1. V lost 0 bases and J lost 4; bases outside the gene matches: 5. The CDR3 extends over 15 amino acids. The germline gives CDR1 KGHSH, CDR2 LQKENI. The CDR3 loop is CASSPPYRGITEAFF. DNA for the CDR3: TGTGCCAGCTCACCACCGTACAGGGGAATCACTGAAGCTTTCTTT.

The V gene is TRBV12-3 or TRBV12-4, the J gene TRBJ2-3, with TRBD2 as a possible D gene (5 bases). The CDR3 sequence is 14 residues long. The ends were cut back, 7 bases at V and 1 base at J, with 12 bases in the middle. CDR3 region: CASTPQEGTDTQYF. In DNA, the CDR3 is TGTGCCAGCACACCCCAGGAGGGCACAGATACGCAGTATTTT.

This clonotype was found a few times. V usage is TRBV29-1 and J usage is TRBJ2-3; 8 nucleotides align to TRBD2. CDR1 and CDR2 from the germline V gene are SQVTM and ANQGSEA. The CDR3 is 12 amino acids. Trimming removed 3 bases from V and 4 bases from J; junction bases left unmatched: 0. The CDR3 DNA follows: TGCAGCGTTGAGGGACTAGCAGATACGCAGTATTTT. Its translation: CSVEGLADTQYF.

V usage is TRBV20-1 and J usage is TRBJ1-1; D gene unclear. Germline assignment: CDR1 DFQATT and CDR2 SNEGSKA (reference sequence). Trimming took off 4 bases at V and 1 base at J, with 7 bases between the two ends. The CDR3 extends over 12 amino acids. The CDR3 here is CSATKGNTEAFF. In DNA, the CDR3 is TGCAGTGCTACGAAGGGGAACACTGAAGCTTTCTTT.

This clonotype appeared a few times. The chain recombines TRBV20-1 with TRBJ2-3; 9 positions agree with TRBD2. Per the germline V gene, CDR1 is DFQATT and CDR2 is SNEGSKA (reference sequence). This CDR3 spans 14 amino acids. V shed 3 bases and J 4 bases; nucleotides not matched to a gene: 5. In DNA form, the CDR3 reads TGCAGTGCTAGTCGGCGGGAGGGCCCAGATACGCAGTATTTT. Encoded protein: CSASRREGPDTQYF.

The rearrangement joins TRBV5-6 to TRBJ1-2; D may be TRBD1 (5 bases). Germline lookup yields CDR1 SGHDT and CDR2 YYEEEE. The CDR3 runs 13 residues. Trimming took 2 bases from V and 6 from J, leaving 11 bases between them. CDR3: CASSFLADNGYTF. CDR3 sequence (DNA): TGTGCCAGCAGCTTTCTGGCGGACAATGGCTACACCTTC.

This clonotype has at least ten counts. V gene TRBV12-3 or TRBV12-4 combines with J gene TRBJ2-4; TRBD1 might be the D (5 bases). The CDR3 extends over 13 amino acids. V lost 1 base, J lost 6 bases, and 7 bases lay in between. CDR3 in DNA: TGTGCCAGCAGTTTAGGACAGTTAAACATTCAGTACTTC. Translated, it gives CASSLGQLNIQYF.

The chain links TRBV3-1 to TRBJ1-4; no clear D gene. CDR3 size: 15 residues. Germline lookup yields CDR1 LGHDT and CDR2 YNNKEL (reference sequence). The V end lost 4 bases, the J end lost 5 bases, and 14 bases lay between the germline ends. DNA for the CDR3: TGTGCCAGCAGCCCTTGGACTTCCGAAAATGAAAAACTGTTTTTT. This encodes CASSPWTSENEKLFF.